The 9 T cell receptor beta chains presented below share a single source sample, sequenced in a study of T cell responses to AZD1222 COVID-19 vaccine. Repertoires were generated with immunoSEQ multiplex PCR, while TCRdb's copy carries only in-frame clones and drops some. Of about 150,000 clones listed, 85% to 95% are singletons. The material was peripheral blood, obtained 28 days after the second AZD1222 dose. The receptors were gathered from an adult who received the AZD1222 COVID-19 vaccine.

This clone was observed a few times. The V and J genes are TRBV6-5 and TRBJ1-5; weak D call: TRBD1 (6 bases). The CDR3 covers 14 residues. Germline V CDR1 and CDR2: MNHEY, SVGAGI. Trimming removed 7 bases at V and 6 bases at J, with 16 bases between. CDR3 sequence reads: CASTKRGGGQPQHF. CDR3 bases: TGTGCCAGCACCAAGAGGGGGGGCGGTCAGCCCCAGCATTTT.

This chain joins TRBV6-5 and TRBJ2-2, with 9 positions matching TRBD1. The CDR3 consists of 14 residues. V trimming: 6 bases; J trimming: 3 bases; junction bases outside the gene matches: 2. The germline CDR1 and CDR2 sequences are MNHEY and SVGAGI. For the CDR3, the DNA is TGTGCCAGCAGAGGGACAGGGTACACCGGGGAGCTGTTTTTT. Its protein is CASRGTGYTGELFF.

The CDR3 here is CACLEGLGSPLHF. For the CDR3, the DNA is TGTGCCTGCTTAGAGGGTTTAGGTTCACCCCTCCACTTT. This sequence joins TRBV30 and TRBJ1-6, with D uncertain. The V end was cut by 6 bases, the J end by 9 bases, with 15 bases between. This CDR3 has 13 residues. Germline V gene data show CDR1 as GTSNPN and CDR2 as SVGIG (reference sequence).

The chain links TRBV28 to TRBJ1-4; D gene ambiguous. The V end was cut by 8 bases, the J end by 5 bases, with 15 bases between. Germline V CDR1 and CDR2: MDHEN, SYDVKM. This CDR3 contains 14 residues. The CDR3 nucleotides are TGTGCCAGCGGCCGGGGAGGAGAGAATGAAAAACTGTTTTTT. Amino acids: CASGRGGENEKLFF.

DNA for the CDR3: TGCGCCAGCAGCCAAGAGAACACAGATACGCAGTATTTT. Translation: CASSQENTDTQYF. The J gene is TRBJ2-3, the V gene TRBV4-1; D unresolved. CDR1 and CDR2 (germline): MGHRA, YSYEKL. This CDR3 is 13 amino acids long. V lost 0 bases, J lost 2 bases, and 3 bases lay in between.

The V gene is TRBV18, the J gene TRBJ2-1, with 7 positions matching TRBD2. The germline V gene has CDR1 KGHSH and CDR2 LQKENI. The CDR3 consists of 15 residues. V lost 4 bases, J lost 8 bases, and 11 bases stayed unmatched. The chain's CDR3 is CASSRGRGRGYEQFF. CDR3 coding DNA: TGTGCCAGCTCACGGGGCCGCGGGAGAGGGTATGAGCAGTTCTTC.

The rearrangement joins TRBV7-2 to TRBJ2-3; D might be TRBD1 or TRBD2, each matching 5 bases. In germline, CDR1 is SGHTA, CDR2 FQGNSA. The V gene lost 4 bases and the J gene lost 6 bases, with 14 bases spanning the gap. This CDR3 is 14 amino acids long. CDR3 sequence reads: CASSSQRWGDTQYF. For the CDR3, the DNA is TGTGCCAGCAGCTCACAACGGTGGGGGGATACGCAGTATTTT. Using reference TRBV7-2 and TRBJ2-3 for the parts outside the CDR3, the full variable domain is GAGVSQSPSNKVTEKGKDVELRCDPISGHTALYWYRQSLGQGLEFLIYFQGNSAPDKSGLPSDRFSAERTGGSVSTLTIQRTQQEDSAVYLCASSSQRWGDTQYFGPGTRLTVL.

The rearrangement joins TRBV15 to TRBJ2-1; D call uncertain. Looked up from germline, CDR1 is LNHNV and CDR2 is YYDKDF (reference sequence). The CDR3 contains 16 residues. V was shortened by 3 bases and J by 3 bases, with 15 bases between the two germline ends. Written as DNA, the CDR3 is TGTGCCACCAGCAGTACCTTGGCGCCCCTCTACAATGAGCAGTTCTTC. It translates to CATSSTLAPLYNEQFF.

CDR3 DNA sequence: TGTGCCAGCAGCTTAGTCCGGGCAGGCCTCGAAAAACTGTTTTTT. As protein: CASSLVRAGLEKLFF. This chain links TRBV7-9 with TRBJ1-4; no firm D call. Germline CDR1 SEHNR, CDR2 FQNEAQ (reference sequence). The V end was cut by 1 base, the J end by 8 bases, with 14 bases between. The CDR3 sequence is 15 residues long.